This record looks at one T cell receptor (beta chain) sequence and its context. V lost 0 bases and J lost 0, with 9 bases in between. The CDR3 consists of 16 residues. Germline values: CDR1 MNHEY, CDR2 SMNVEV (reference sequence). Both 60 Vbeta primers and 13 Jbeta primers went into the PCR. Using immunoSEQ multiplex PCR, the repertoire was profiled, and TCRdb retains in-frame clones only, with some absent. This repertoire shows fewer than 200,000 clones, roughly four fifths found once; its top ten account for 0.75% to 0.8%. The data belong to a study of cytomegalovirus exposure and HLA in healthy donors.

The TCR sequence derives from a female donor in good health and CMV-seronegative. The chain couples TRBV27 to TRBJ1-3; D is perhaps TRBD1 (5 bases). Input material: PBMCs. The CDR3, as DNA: TGTGCCAGCAGTTTATCTTCAGGGATCTCTGGAAACACCATATATTTT. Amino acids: CASSLSSGISGNTIYF.